A single sample is the source of the 8 T cell receptor beta chains below, sequenced in a study of cytomegalovirus exposure and HLA in healthy donors. The study ran its PCR with 60 Vbeta and 13 Jbeta primers. The table came from immunoSEQ multiplex PCR; TCRdb's copy has only in-frame clones and leaves some out. The data show approximately 190,000 clones, about four fifths seen once. Sequenced material: PBMCs. The receptors shown here come from a man aged 35-49 years in good health and CMV-seropositive.

The chain has TRBV18 and TRBJ1-5; D unclear. The germline gives CDR1 KGHSH, CDR2 LQKENI. V lost 5 bases, J lost 8 bases, and 13 bases lay in between. This CDR3 has 13 residues. For the CDR3, the DNA is TGTGCCAGCTCATCCACATCATTCGAGCCCCAGCATTTT. The encoded protein is CASSSTSFEPQHF.

The chain uses TRBV7-6 and TRBJ2-2, with D maybe TRBD2 (6 bases). The germline V gene encodes CDR1 SGHVS and CDR2 FNYEAQ. Trimming stripped 3 bases from V and 4 bases from J, with 15 bases between. The CDR3 consists of 16 residues. CDR3 in DNA: TGTGCCAGCAGCTTGTTATCACGGAGGGGCACCGGGGAGCTGTTTTTT. It is translated as CASSLLSRRGTGELFF.

The chain links TRBV29-1 to TRBJ1-2, with D perhaps matching TRBD1 (6 bases). The V gene's germline CDR1 is SQVTM and CDR2 ANQGSEA. CDR3 size: 12 residues. Trimming took 4 bases from V and 3 from J, leaving 9 bases between them. The CDR3, as DNA: TGCAGCGTTGCTGGGGGCGACTATGGCTACACCTTC. This gives the protein CSVAGGDYGYTF.

The chain joins TRBV7-3 to TRBJ1-2; 9 nucleotides match TRBD1. Trimming took 3 bases from V and 5 from J; bases not matched to a gene: 7. Germline CDR1 SGHTA, CDR2 FQGTGA. The CDR3 runs to 15 residues. CDR3 sequence reads: CASSLTGTGSYGYTF. CDR3 coding DNA: TGTGCCAGCAGCTTGACCGGGACAGGGAGTTATGGCTACACCTTC.

This chain uses TRBV27 with TRBJ1-2, with unresolved D. Deletions cut 2 bases from V and 6 bases from J, with 28 bases between. The CDR3 length is 19 residues. The V gene's germline CDR1 is MNHEY and CDR2 SMNVEV (reference sequence). The CDR3 sequence is CASSLLPPREGVDFDGYTF. The CDR3 coding sequence is TGTGCCAGCAGTTTACTACCGCCCCGGGAGGGTGTAGACTTTGATGGCTACACCTTC.

The rearrangement links TRBV7-9 to TRBJ2-1; the D is unclear. V was cut by 4 bases and J by 3 bases, with 4 bases left in between. From germline, CDR1 is SEHNR and CDR2 FQNEAQ (reference sequence). The CDR3 totals 12 residues. This chain's CDR3 is CASSYNYNEQFF. The CDR3 DNA is TGTGCCAGCAGCTATAACTACAATGAGCAGTTCTTC.

V gene TRBV14 combines with J gene TRBJ2-3; 11 bases fit TRBD2. Trimming removed 1 base from V and 6 bases from J; junction bases left unmatched: 3. CDR3 length: 15 amino acids. Germline V CDR1 and CDR2: SGHDN, FVKESK. The CDR3 region is CASSQVLAGADTQYF. The CDR3 bases are TGTGCCAGCAGCCAAGTACTAGCGGGGGCCGATACGCAGTATTTT.

The chain uses TRBV7-9 and TRBJ2-5; 10 bases agree with TRBD2. CDR3 length equals 16 residues. Germline trimming cut 4 bases from V and 5 bases from J; bases unmatched to any gene: 10. The germline gives CDR1 SEHNR, CDR2 FQNEAQ (reference sequence). The chain's CDR3 is CASSSGLAGVLETQYF. In nucleotides, the CDR3 is TGTGCCAGCAGCTCGGGGCTAGCGGGAGTTTTGGAGACCCAGTACTTC.